The 31 T cell receptor beta chains given below trace back to one sample, sequenced in a study of shared T cell receptors in the human thymus (dated by TCRdb to about 2021). The library was obtained by the immunoSEQ multiplex PCR assay. The immuneACCESS repertoire file appears here via TCRdb, limited to in-frame rearrangements. These files lack a portion of the clones; in checked studies, under half of the deficit traces to unresolved V genes, and the cause of the others is not known. Present in this sample are about 610,000 clones, roughly 90% of which were seen just once. The ten largest account for about 0.01% of the sample. This sample also appeared in a second study, on human thymus T cells.

The sample comprised thymocytes. The origin of the receptors is a boy in the first two years of life with a congenital heart defect. Donor details come from another sample of the same person, matched by shared clones.

This chain uses TRBV4-2 with TRBJ2-2; 13 nucleotides match TRBD2. V lost 1 base to trimming and J lost 2 bases; unmatched junction nucleotides: 7. Germline CDR1 LGHNA, CDR2 YNFKEQ. The CDR3 spans 19 residues. The CDR3 loop reads CASSQGLAGGLGNTGELFF. DNA of the CDR3: TGTGCCAGCAGCCAAGGACTAGCGGGAGGCCTAGGAAACACCGGGGAGCTGTTTTTT.

This chain connects TRBV7-2 to TRBJ2-1, with a weak D call TRBD2 (6 bases). CDR1 is SGHTA, CDR2 FQGNSA, per germline. The CDR3 consists of 16 residues. V was pared by 5 bases and J by 4 bases, with 18 bases between. This CDR3 is CASSPGVRVGYNEQFF. CDR3 nucleotide sequence: TGTGCCAGCAGCCCGGGAGTTCGGGTGGGTTACAATGAGCAGTTCTTC. The entire variable domain, with the rest obtained from reference TRBV7-2 and TRBJ2-1, is as follows: GAGVSQSPSNKVTEKGKDVELRCDPISGHTALYWYRQSLGQGLEFLIYFQGNSAPDKSGLPSDRFSAERTGGSVSTLTIQRTQQEDSAVYLCASSPGVRVGYNEQFFGPGTRLTVL.

This sequence joins TRBV12-5 and TRBJ2-7; a possible D gene is TRBD2 (6 bases). Germline-derived CDR1 and CDR2 are LGHNT and FRNRAP. The V gene lost 0 bases and the J gene lost 3 bases, with 12 bases spanning the gap. The CDR3 spans 15 residues. The CDR3 nucleotides read TGTGCTAGTGGTTTGGTAGCGGGCAGGAGCTACGAGCAGTACTTC. It codes for CASGLVAGRSYEQYF.

In its sample, this clone was seen once. The genes are TRBV21-1 and TRBJ2-7; the table assigns TRBD1, which was not confirmed against the DNA. TRBV21-1 is recorded as a pseudogene. The CDR3 runs to 15 residues. The CDR3 bases are TGTGCCAGCAGCACGGGACACCCGGATTCCTACGAGCAGTACTTC. Amino acids: CASSTGHPDSYEQYF.

The V gene is TRBV19, the J gene TRBJ1-5; TRBD1 matches at 12 bases. This CDR3 comprises 15 residues. V lost 9 bases, J lost 2 bases, and 5 bases stayed unmatched. The germline V gene has CDR1 LNHDA and CDR2 SQIVND (reference sequence). CDR3 nucleotides: TGTGCCAGCGTGGGACAGGGGGCCGGCAATCAGCCCCAGCATTTT. This sequence encodes CASVGQGAGNQPQHF.

This chain joins TRBV10-2 and TRBJ2-7; 9 bases fit TRBD2. CDR1 is WSHSY, CDR2 SAAADI, per germline. Unmatched junction bases numbered 25, after V lost 0 bases and J lost 1 base. The CDR3 loop spans 23 amino acids. The CDR3: CASSESRRGLASGASEGSYEQYF. In DNA, the CDR3 is TGCGCCAGCAGTGAGTCCCGCAGGGGTTTGGCTAGCGGGGCTTCGGAGGGGTCCTACGAGCAGTACTTC.

This clone has a single count. The chain employs TRBV5-4 and TRBJ1-3, with TRBD1 identical over 7 bases. Germline trimming cut 4 bases from V and 0 bases from J; bases unmatched to any gene: 4. Germline V gene data show CDR1 as SGHNT and CDR2 as YYREEE (reference sequence). The CDR3 covers 15 residues. The CDR3 region has the DNA TGTGCCAGCAGCCTCGACAGGGACTCTGGAAACACCATATATTTT. This gives the protein CASSLDRDSGNTIYF.

V is TRBV4-1 and J is TRBJ1-1, with D maybe TRBD1 (5 bases). Germline assignment: CDR1 MGHRA and CDR2 YSYEKL. The CDR3 runs 12 residues. The V end lost 1 base, the J end lost 10 bases, and 10 bases lay between the germline ends. The CDR3 DNA reads as TGCGCCAGCAGCCAAGGGGAGGGGAGAGCTTTCTTT. Its protein is CASSQGEGRAFF.

This chain's CDR3 is CASSLARQGSYGYTF. The CDR3, as DNA: TGTGCCAGCAGCTTAGCCCGACAGGGGAGCTATGGCTACACCTTC. The V call is TRBV7-2, the J call TRBJ1-2; 8 bases fit TRBD1. There are 15 residues in the CDR3. With V trimmed by 0 bases and J by 4 bases, 4 bases remained unmatched. Per germline, CDR1 SGHTA and CDR2 FQGNSA.

The chain joins TRBV27 to TRBJ1-4; TRBD1 agrees at 7 bases. The CDR3 is 14 residues long. With V trimmed by 8 bases and J by 6 bases, 9 bases remained unmatched. Looked up from germline, CDR1 is MNHEY and CDR2 is SMNVEV (reference sequence). CDR3 sequence reads: CASGRQGVDEKLFF. CDR3 bases: TGTGCCAGCGGACGGCAGGGGGTGGATGAAAAACTGTTTTTT.

This clone was observed once. This chain connects TRBV28 to TRBJ2-7; no clear D gene. The CDR3 spans 14 residues. Germline V gene lookup returns CDR1 MDHEN and CDR2 SYDVKM. The germline V and J ends were trimmed by 5 bases and 3 bases, with 14 bases remaining between them. The CDR3 protein is CASSPKRHFYEQYF. The CDR3 bases are TGTGCCAGCAGTCCAAAAAGACACTTCTACGAGCAGTACTTC.

This chain connects TRBV19 to TRBJ1-5, with D possibly being TRBD1 (6 bases). Trimming removed 3 bases from V and 0 bases from J, with 18 bases in between. This CDR3 comprises 18 residues. CDR1 and CDR2 from the germline V gene are LNHDA and SQIVND (reference sequence). CDR3 region: CASSMLPRGGDSNQPQHF. The CDR3 nucleotides are TGTGCCAGTAGTATGCTCCCCAGGGGAGGGGATAGCAATCAGCCCCAGCATTTT.

This chain connects TRBV29-1 to TRBJ1-3; 7 positions agree with TRBD1. CDR1 and CDR2 (germline): SQVTM, ANQGSEA. The V gene end was trimmed by 4 bases and the J gene end by 7 bases; junction bases not matched to a gene: 1. This CDR3 spans 11 amino acids. The CDR3 spells CSVVQGNTIYF. CDR3 nucleotides: TGCAGCGTTGTACAGGGGAACACCATATATTTT.

The gene calls are TRBV14 and TRBJ2-7; D gene ambiguous. The CDR3 contains 14 residues. Between the trimmed V and J ends, which lost 4 bases and 0 bases, there was a span of 10 bases. Germline CDR1 is SGHDN and CDR2 is FVKESK. The CDR3 spells CASSPTSISYEQYF. In nucleotides, the CDR3 is TGTGCCAGCAGCCCAACATCGATCTCCTACGAGCAGTACTTC.

This clone has only one observation. The gene calls are TRBV18 and TRBJ2-3, with 15 bases that match TRBD2. Germline CDR1 and CDR2: KGHSH and LQKENI. J lost 4 bases, V lost 4 bases, and 12 bases had no gene match. This CDR3 region has 19 residues. DNA for the CDR3: TGTGCCAGCTCACGGGGACTAGCGGGAGGCAGACTCCCACCAGATACGCAGTATTTT. Protein sequence: CASSRGLAGGRLPPDTQYF.

V gene TRBV6-5 combines with J gene TRBJ2-5; 10 bases match TRBD1. CDR1 MNHEY and CDR2 SVGAGI come from the germline V gene. V was clipped by 6 bases and J by 8 bases; unmatched bases: 6. This CDR3 comprises 13 residues. The CDR3 region is CASRGQGRYTQYF. In DNA, the CDR3 is TGTGCCAGCAGGGGACAGGGGCGGTACACCCAGTACTTC.

The chain recombines TRBV28 with TRBJ1-1; 12 bases agree with TRBD1. CDR1 and CDR2 (germline): MDHEN, SYDVKM. The CDR3 has 15 amino acids. The V and J ends lost 6 bases and 4 bases, in that order; junction bases with no gene match: 6. DNA of the CDR3: TGTGCCAGCAGCGAAAGGGACAGGGGGCTCACTGAAGCTTTCTTT. Translated, it gives CASSERDRGLTEAFF.

The chain uses TRBV6-5 and TRBJ2-7, with D tentatively TRBD2 (6 bases). CDR3 size: 13 residues. V was pared by 4 bases and J by 2 bases, with 9 bases between. Germline V gene lookup returns CDR1 MNHEY and CDR2 SVGAGI. CDR3 sequence: CASSSEGTYEQYF. The CDR3 coding sequence is TGTGCCAGCAGTTCGGAGGGGACCTACGAGCAGTACTTC.

This rearrangement joins TRBV27 to TRBJ2-5, with D perhaps matching TRBD2 (6 bases). V shed 3 bases and J shed 5 bases, with 22 bases lying between them. This CDR3 region has 17 residues. In germline, CDR1 is MNHEY, CDR2 SMNVEV (reference sequence). CDR3 sequence (DNA): TGTGCCAGCAGTTTCCCCCGATTCCAGAGGAGGGGCGAGACCCAGTACTTC. It codes for CASSFPRFQRRGETQYF.

The CDR3 DNA follows: TGTGCCAGCAGCTTGAGGCCAGGGGATACTGAAGCTTTCTTT. This encodes CASSLRPGDTEAFF. The V call is TRBV5-4, the J call TRBJ1-1; D perhaps matches TRBD1 (6 bases). The CDR3 consists of 14 residues. Trimming cost V 1 base and J 5 bases, with 12 bases left between them. Germline V gene sequence: CDR1 SGHNT, CDR2 YYREEE (reference sequence).

The chain combines TRBV5-1 with TRBJ2-5; TRBD2 might be the D (5 bases). The J call may be faulty, since TRBJ2-7 better matches the DNA end. The CDR3 length is 15 residues. CDR1 is SGHRS and CDR2 is YFSETQ in the germline V gene. The CDR3 DNA sequence: TGCGCCAGCAGCTTGGCTAGCACTCCGCACGACGAGCAGTACTTC. Its translation is CASSLASTPHDEQYF.

V and J are TRBV28 and TRBJ2-1, with 12 bases aligning to TRBD2. This CDR3 has 18 amino acids. CDR1 is MDHEN and CDR2 is SYDVKM in the germline V gene. Unmatched junction bases numbered 11, after V lost 6 bases and J lost 2 bases. CDR3 in amino acids: CASSLTGLAGEAYNEQFF. The DNA for the CDR3 is TGTGCCAGCAGCCTTACGGGACTAGCGGGTGAAGCCTACAATGAGCAGTTCTTC.

J is TRBJ2-3 and V is TRBV27; 9 positions agree with TRBD2. Trimming cost V 8 bases and J 4 bases; bases outside gene matches: 7. Germline assignment: CDR1 MNHEY and CDR2 SMNVEV (reference sequence). The CDR3 runs to 14 residues. CDR3 sequence reads: CASVSGSPSDTQYF. CDR3 nucleotide sequence: TGTGCCAGCGTTAGCGGGAGTCCGTCAGATACGCAGTATTTT.

V is TRBV6-4 and J is TRBJ2-7, with 10 bases aligning to TRBD2. Per the germline V gene, CDR1 is MRHNA and CDR2 is SNTAGT. This CDR3 comprises 16 residues. V dropped 0 bases and J dropped 1; count of bases not matched to a gene: 3. The CDR3 loop is CASSDSRTSGSYEQYF. Here the CDR3 DNA reads TGTGCCAGCAGTGACTCCCGGACTAGCGGTTCCTACGAGCAGTACTTC.

This chain uses TRBV25-1 with TRBJ1-1; D remains unclear. This CDR3 contains 15 residues. Trimming cost V 6 bases and J 0 bases, with 14 bases left between them. Germline V lookup: CDR1 MGHDK, CDR2 SYGVNS. Written as DNA, the CDR3 is TGTGCCAGCAGGGGAGGTGGCAATTTGAACACTGAAGCTTTCTTT. As protein: CASRGGGNLNTEAFF.

This chain uses TRBV2 with TRBJ2-1; TRBD1 matches 11 bases. J gave up 8 bases and V 6 bases, and 9 bases lay outside the gene matches. Germline V lookup: CDR1 SNHLY, CDR2 FYNNEI. CDR3 size: 15 residues. The CDR3 DNA reads TGTGCCAGCAGAGTACCGGGACAGGGGGTGCATGAGCAGTTCTTC. Translation: CASRVPGQGVHEQFF.

The rearrangement links TRBV5-1 to TRBJ2-5; D is unresolved. Trimming left V 5 bases short and J 1 base short, with 6 bases between. CDR1 SGHRS and CDR2 YFSETQ come from the germline V gene. The CDR3 is 12 residues long. CDR3 coding DNA: TGCGCCAGCAGTTCCCTCCAAGAGACCCAGTACTTC. It is translated as CASSSLQETQYF.

The rearrangement links TRBV6-1 to TRBJ2-7; 10 bases fit TRBD2. The germline V gene has CDR1 MNHNS and CDR2 SASEGT. The CDR3 has 15 amino acids. J was trimmed by 4 bases and V by 6 bases; bases with no gene match: 9. Here the CDR3 reads CASSPGLAERYEQYF. CDR3 nucleotide sequence: TGTGCCAGCAGCCCCGGACTAGCGGAAAGGTACGAGCAGTACTTC.

This clone has only one observation. This sequence joins TRBV18 and TRBJ2-7, with TRBD1 identical over 7 bases. The CDR3 is made up of 14 amino acids. Per germline, CDR1 KGHSH and CDR2 LQKENI. V lost 3 bases to trimming and J lost 4 bases; unmatched junction nucleotides: 6. CDR3 nucleotide sequence: TGTGCCAGCTCACCCGGGACAGTTCTTTACGAGCAGTACTTC. It translates to CASSPGTVLYEQYF.

The J gene is TRBJ2-2, the V gene TRBV6-1; D perhaps matches TRBD1 (5 bases). Trimming took 5 bases from V and 3 from J, leaving 13 bases between them. The CDR3 runs to 15 residues. Per the germline V gene, CDR1 is MNHNS and CDR2 is SASEGT. The CDR3 bases are TGTGCCAGCAGTCCGTTGCAGGGCGACACCGGGGAGCTGTTTTTT. It specifies CASSPLQGDTGELFF.

In DNA form, the CDR3 reads TGTGCCAGTAGTATTGAGCGGGACAGGGAGCCCCAGCATTTT. Translated: CASSIERDREPQHF. This chain joins TRBV19 and TRBJ1-5; TRBD1 matches 9 bases. Germline V CDR1 and CDR2: LNHDA, SQIVND (reference sequence). V trimming: 3 bases; J trimming: 8 bases; junction bases outside the gene matches: 5. The CDR3 runs to 14 residues.